Listed here are 13 T cell receptor beta chains from one sample, sequenced in a study of T cells in Graves' hyperthyroidism and ophthalmopathy. Amplified TCR beta CDR3 regions came from RNA transcripts. An initial round of RT-PCR targeting the TCR CDR3 relied on the HTBI primer set. TCRdb independently ran MiXCR on the multiplex PCR reads; one entry per CDR3 protein. The data contain 540,000 or so distinct CDR3 sequences, 15% to 18% of them seen just once; the ten biggest clones take up roughly 6.6%. The sequencing sample was made of blood. These receptors all stem from a woman younger than 45 with Graves' hyperthyroidism.

This chain connects TRBV6-1 to TRBJ2-3; D not certain. Germline V lookup: CDR1 MNHNS, CDR2 SASEGT. The ends were cut back, 0 bases at V and 2 bases at J, with 12 bases in the middle. The CDR3 has 16 amino acids. The CDR3 region has the DNA TGTGCCAGCAGTGAAGCGCTAGGCGGATCCACAGATACGCAGTATTTT. Amino acid sequence: CASSEALGGSTDTQYF.

In this sample, this clonotype turned up a few times. V gene TRBV20-1 combines with J gene TRBJ1-5; D gene uncertain. CDR3 length: 14 amino acids. The V gene lost 6 bases and the J gene lost 7 bases, with 19 bases spanning the gap. The germline V gene encodes CDR1 DFQATT and CDR2 SNEGSKA (reference sequence). The CDR3 bases are TGCAGTGCCACACACCGGGGAGGATTCCAGCCCCAGCATTTT. This sequence encodes CSATHRGGFQPQHF.

The table lists this clonotype with many counts. The chain couples TRBV12-3 or TRBV12-4 to TRBJ2-4; possible D gene TRBD1, 6 bases. Trimming removed 3 bases from V and 9 bases from J, with 15 bases in between. CDR3 length equals 14 residues. CDR3 sequence: CASSLGTGLGIQYF. CDR3 coding DNA: TGTGCCAGCAGTTTGGGCACAGGGCTAGGCATTCAGTACTTC.

There are many counts of this clonotype. V gene TRBV2 combines with J gene TRBJ2-1; D is uncertain. The CDR3 contains 11 residues. V lost 6 bases, J lost 5 bases, and 5 bases lay in between. Germline assignment: CDR1 SNHLY and CDR2 FYNNEI. DNA of the CDR3: TGTGCCAGCAGCCGCCACAATGAGCAGTTCTTC. Protein: CASSRHNEQFF.

A few counts support this clonotype. This CDR3 reads CASSLGNSGRATDTQYF. The CDR3 DNA is TGTGCCAGCAGCTTGGGTAATAGCGGGAGGGCCACAGATACGCAGTATTTT. The J gene is TRBJ2-3, the V gene TRBV5-4; 11 nucleotides align to TRBD2. The CDR3 has 17 amino acids. Germline V gene sequence: CDR1 SGHNT, CDR2 YYREEE (reference sequence). V shed 0 bases, J shed 2 bases, and the junction held 5 bases outside the gene matches.

This clonotype has ten or more counts. This chain joins TRBV10-2 and TRBJ2-1; 10 bases line up with TRBD2. With V trimmed by 0 bases and J by 1 base, 3 bases remained unmatched. CDR1 and CDR2 (germline): WSHSY, SAAADI. The CDR3 spans 17 residues. The CDR3 nucleotides are TGCGCCAGCAGTGAGTCGGCTAGCGGGAGATCCTACAATGAGCAGTTCTTC. It encodes CASSESASGRSYNEQFF.

This clonotype occurred a few times. At one boundary the junction diverges from the germline segment, which might be a read error. The chain uses TRBV6-9 and TRBJ2-7; TRBD2 matches at 8 bases. The CDR3 consists of 14 residues. Per the germline V gene, CDR1 is MNHGY and CDR2 is SVAAGI. The chain's CDR3 is CASTYSGASYEQYF. In nucleotides, the CDR3 is TGTGCCAGCACTTATAGCGGGGCCTCCTACGAGCAGTACTTC.

This clonotype was seen repeatedly, ten times or more. The V gene is TRBV6-1, the J gene TRBJ2-7, with D perhaps matching TRBD2 (5 bases). The V gene lost 8 bases and the J gene lost 0 bases, with 20 bases spanning the gap. Looked up from germline, CDR1 is MNHNS and CDR2 is SASEGT. This CDR3 is 16 amino acids long. CDR3 residues: CASRRAGEANSYEQYF. The CDR3 nucleotides are TGTGCCAGCCGGCGGGCCGGTGAGGCGAACTCCTACGAGCAGTACTTC.

There are many counts of this clonotype. V and J are TRBV6-5 and TRBJ2-7; D call uncertain. V was trimmed by 2 bases and J by 3 bases, leaving 11 bases between them. Germline CDR1 and CDR2: MNHEY and SVGAGI. The CDR3 covers 14 residues. The chain's CDR3 is CASSYRATIYEQYF. The CDR3 DNA is TGTGCCAGCAGTTACCGTGCAACAATCTACGAGCAGTACTTC.

This clonotype was counted ten times or more. The chain links TRBV7-2 to TRBJ2-1; no reliable D call. V lost 2 bases, J lost 1 base, and 15 bases lay in between. CDR1 and CDR2 (germline): SGHTA, FQGNSA. The CDR3 length is 17 residues. The CDR3 sequence: CASSLSLDSGSYNEQFF. The CDR3 nucleotides are TGTGCCAGCAGCTTATCCCTCGACTCTGGATCCTACAATGAGCAGTTCTTC.

This clonotype was seen at least ten times. The chain uses TRBV11-3 and TRBJ2-1; 11 bases fit TRBD1. V was clipped by 3 bases and J by 5 bases; unmatched bases: 0. Per germline, CDR1 SGHNT and CDR2 YENEEA. The CDR3 consists of 14 residues. The CDR3 DNA reads TGTGCCAGCAGCTTGGGACAGGGGGACAATGAGCAGTTCTTC. Translated: CASSLGQGDNEQFF.

In its sample, this clonotype was seen many times. The rearrangement joins TRBV12-3 or TRBV12-4 to TRBJ2-7, with TRBD2 identical over 7 bases. CDR3 length: 14 amino acids. Trimming took 6 bases from V and 0 from J; bases not matched to a gene: 5. CDR3 DNA sequence: TGTGCCAGCAGGGGAGCGGGGCGCTCCTACGAGCAGTACTTC. This gives the protein CASRGAGRSYEQYF.

The genes are TRBV9 and TRBJ2-1; no clear D gene. The V end lost 4 bases, the J end lost 4 bases, and 24 bases lay between the germline ends. Germline CDR1 reads SGDLS; CDR2 reads YYNGEE. CDR3 length: 18 residues. The CDR3 coding sequence is TGTGCCAGCAGCTCCGCCCCCTCTTGGCGAGCCAAATACAATGAGCAGTTCTTC. As protein: CASSSAPSWRAKYNEQFF.